Listed below are T cell receptor beta chains from one sample, sequenced in a study of CD8+ T cells in alopecia areata. The table came from immunoSEQ multiplex PCR; TCRdb's copy has only in-frame clones and leaves some out. The repertoire consists of 200,000 or so clones, with around 62% occurring once and the leading ten covering less than 0.6%. The sequences come from CD4+ T cells sorted from blood, collected at week 0. The origin of the receptors is a human donor with alopecia areata. CDR3s include the opening cysteine and the closing phenylalanine or tryptophan. The D gene is left open where the match is weak. The listing skips clone size in some rows; elsewhere it reads once, few, many or a size class.

TRBJ1-6	.	.	TRBV20-1	TGCAGTGCTAGAACGGATTCACCCCTCCACTTT	CSARTDSPLHF
TRBJ2-7	.	TRBD1	TRBV2	TGTGCCAGCAGGGGACAGTCCTACGAGCAGTACTTC	CASRGQSYEQYF
TRBJ2-3	.	TRBD2	TRBV27	TGTGCCAGCAGCTCCCTGGCGGGGGGGACAGATACGCAGTATTTT	CASSSLAGGTDTQYF
TRBJ2-3	.	TRBD2	TRBV5-6	TGTGCCAGCAGCTTGGCTGTGACTAGCGGGACAGATACGCAGTATTTT	CASSLAVTSGTDTQYF
TRBJ2-3	.	TRBD2	TRBV15	TGTGCCACCAGCAGAGTAGCGGGAGCGGGAGATACGCAGTATTTT	CATSRVAGAGDTQYF
TRBJ2-2	.	.	TRBV25-1	TGTGCCAGCAGTGATCCTTTCCGGGGCAGCACCGGGGAGCTGTTTTTT	CASSDPFRGSTGELFF
TRBJ2-4	.	TRBD1	TRBV6-5	TGCGACCGGGACAGGACGACTGTGGCCAAAAACATTCAGTACTTC	CDRDRTTVAKNIQYF
TRBJ1-5	.	.	TRBV11-2	TGTGCCAGCAGCTTAGGTATTCAGGGCAATCAGCCCCAGCATTTT	CASSLGIQGNQPQHF
TRBJ1-2	.	.	TRBV15	TGTGCCACCAGCAGAGGTTCTTCGGGGGTCTACACCTTC	CATSRGSSGVYTF
TRBJ1-2	.	.	TRBV14	TGTGCCAGCACCGCTCAGCCGGTATGGGGCTACACCTTC	CASTAQPVWGYTF
TRBJ2-1	.	.	TRBV29-1	TGCAGCGTCGACCTACTAGTCCCCAGCCACAATGAGCAGTTCTTC	CSVDLLVPSHNEQFF
TRBJ2-3	.	.	TRBV14	TGTGCCAGCAGCCAAGGCGGGACAGATACGCAGTATTTT	CASSQGGTDTQYF
TRBJ2-1	.	.	TRBV9	TGTGCCAGCAGCTTCTCTACCTACAATGAGCAGTTCTTC	CASSFSTYNEQFF
TRBJ1-2	.	TRBD1	TRBV5-1	TGCGCCAGCAGCGAGGACAGGGCGGACGGCTACACCTTC	CASSEDRADGYTF
TRBJ2-3	.	.	TRBV29-1	TGCAGCGTTTTGAAAGGGAGCACAGATACGCAGTATTTT	CSVLKGSTDTQYF
TRBJ2-7	.	TRBD1	TRBV5-1	TGCGCCAGCAGCCCACGACAGGGCTTGAGTAACGAGCAGTACTTC	CASSPRQGLSNEQYF
TRBJ1-2	.	.	TRBV9	TGTGCCAGCGGGGCTGATGGCTACACCTTC	CASGADGYTF
TRBJ1-1	.	.	TRBV27	TGTGCCAGCAGGACGAACCTTGAAGCTTTCTTT	CASRTNLEAFF
TRBJ1-4	.	.	TRBV9	TGTGCCAGCAGCGTACAGGGAACAACTAATGAAAAACTGTTTTTT	CASSVQGTTNEKLFF
TRBJ2-7	few	.	TRBV5-1	TGCGCCAGCCACAGGGACGGAGCCTACAACGAGCAGTACTTC	CASHRDGAYNEQYF
TRBJ1-2	.	.	TRBV9	TGTGCCAGCAGCGTAAATACGGGAGGTGGCTACACCTTC	CASSVNTGGGYTF
TRBJ1-3	.	.	TRBV25-1	TGTGCCAGCAGTGCATCTGGAAACACCATATATTTT	CASSASGNTIYF
TRBJ2-6	.	TRBD1	TRBV19	TGTGCCAGTGCGACAGGGGGAACTGGGGCCAACGTCCTGACTTTC	CASATGGTGANVLTF
TRBJ2-1	.	.	TRBV6-5	TGTGCCAGCAGTTACTCAAGGACTGCCAATGAGCAGTTCTTC	CASSYSRTANEQFF
TRBJ2-3	few	.	TRBV5-1	TGCGCCAGCAGCAGGGATAGAGATACGCAGTATTTT	CASSRDRDTQYF
TRBJ2-7	once	TRBD1	TRBV6-5	TGTGCCAGCAGGCCCCCCGGGACAGGGTCCCACGAGCAGTACTTC	CASRPPGTGSHEQYF
TRBJ2-2	.	TRBD1	TRBV28	TGTGCCAGCAGTTTACCGGGACAGGGGGTAACCGGGGAGCTGTTTTTT	CASSLPGQGVTGELFF
TRBJ2-3	.	TRBD2	TRBV5-1	TGCGCCAGCAGCTTTACCCTAGCGGGGGCCACAGATACGCAGTATTTT	CASSFTLAGATDTQYF
TRBJ1-6	.	TRBD1	TRBV6-5	TGTGCCAGCAGTTACTCTAGGACAGGGAATTCACCCCTCCACTTT	CASSYSRTGNSPLHF
TRBJ1-2	few	.	TRBV10-3	TGTGCCATCAGTGAGGGGACTCTCTATGGCTACACCTTC	CAISEGTLYGYTF
TRBJ2-5	.	.	TRBV5-1	TGCGCCAGCAGCTTGATCGCGGAAGAGACCCAGTACTTC	CASSLIAEETQYF
TRBJ1-2	.	.	TRBV29-1	TGCAGCGTTGCTCCCATTTTAAGGCCAAACTATGGCTACACCTTC	CSVAPILRPNYGYTF
TRBJ1-1	.	.	TRBV13	TGTGCCAGCAGCGCGCCCATTCGAGGTGGGGCTGAAGCTTTCTTT	CASSAPIRGGAEAFF
TRBJ2-5	.	TRBD1	TRBV11-2	TGTGCCAGCACCTACTCGGGACAGGGGACGGAGACCCAGTACTTC	CASTYSGQGTETQYF
TRBJ1-1	.	.	TRBV30	TGTGCCTGGAGTGCAGGGCTGGGGACTGAAGCTTTCTTT	CAWSAGLGTEAFF
TRBJ1-2	few	TRBD1	TRBV5-1	TGCGCCAGCAGCTTCCGAGACAGGGTTCATGGCTACACCTTC	CASSFRDRVHGYTF
TRBJ2-1	.	.	TRBV18	TGTGCCAGCTCACCACCCAGCGTCAGGTTCAATGAGCAGTTCTTC	CASSPPSVRFNEQFF
TRBJ2-7	.	.	TRBV5-1	TGCGCCAGCAGCCGTGAAGGAGCGTTATGGGAGCAGTACTTC	CASSREGALWEQYF
TRBJ1-1	.	.	TRBV29-1	TGCAGCGTTGGAGGGTCTAACACTGAAGCTTTCTTT	CSVGGSNTEAFF
TRBJ1-2	.	.	TRBV4-2	TGTGCCAGCAGCCAAGAACGTAACTATGGCTACACCTTC	CASSQERNYGYTF
TRBJ1-1	.	.	TRBV2	TGTGCCAGCAGTGAGCGTCCGTTTGGGGCGACTGAAGCTTTCTTT	CASSERPFGATEAFF
TRBJ2-7	once	TRBD2	TRBV29-1	TGCAGCGTTGACCGGATTGCTAGCGGGGCCCCTTACTTC	CSVDRIASGAPYF
TRBJ2-7	once	TRBD1	TRBV7-8	TGTGCCAGCAGCTTAGGGGACAGTCGCTACGAGCAGTACTTC	CASSLGDSRYEQYF
TRBJ2-1	.	TRBD1	TRBV7-2	TGTGCCAGCAGCGGGCGGACAGGGGGTTACAATGAGCAGTTCTTC	CASSGRTGGYNEQFF
TRBJ2-1	.	TRBD1	TRBV6-5	TGTGCCAGCAGTTCCATCGGACAGGGCCGGAATGAGCAGTTCTTC	CASSSIGQGRNEQFF
TRBJ2-3	.	.	TRBV14	TGTGCCAGCAGCCAAGAACACGGACGATTCACAGATACGCAGTATTTT	CASSQEHGRFTDTQYF
TRBJ2-7	.	TRBD1	TRBV6-1	TGTGCCAGCAGACTACCGACAGGGAACGAGCAGTACTTC	CASRLPTGNEQYF
TRBJ2-7	.	TRBD2	TRBV5-1	TGCGCCAGCAGCAAGACTAGCGGGGCGGCTGATGCAACCTACGAGCAGTACTTC	CASSKTSGAADATYEQYF
TRBJ1-5	.	.	TRBV6-1	TGTGCCAGCAGTGATCCCCAGGGCTCTAATCAGCCCCAGCATTTT	CASSDPQGSNQPQHF
TRBJ2-3	.	TRBD2	TRBV29-1	TGCAGCGTTGTAAAGCTAGCGGGGAGCACAGATACGCAGTATTTT	CSVVKLAGSTDTQYF
TRBJ2-1	few	.	TRBV29-1	TGCAGCGTTGCCAATGAGCAGTTCTTC	CSVANEQFF
TRBJ1-2	.	.	TRBV19	TGTGCCAGCCTCTTGGCTGTCGGATACTATGGCTACACCTTC	CASLLAVGYYGYTF
TRBJ2-7	.	.	TRBV4-1	TGCGCCAGCAGCTCCATCCAGGCCGGCAGCCAGCAGTACTTC	CASSSIQAGSQQYF